Following are 14 T cell receptor beta chains from one sample sequenced in a study of blood T cell repertoires in COVID-19. Produced via immunoSEQ multiplex PCR; TCRdb's table is partial and in-frame only. The sample lists about 140,000 clones; 65% to 80% were seen once. The sequencing input was peripheral blood. These receptors all stem from a man aged 50 to 60 with acute or convalescent COVID-19.

The rearrangement uses TRBV6-1 and TRBJ1-2; 7 bases fit TRBD1. In germline, CDR1 is MNHNS, CDR2 SASEGT. J lost 4 bases, V lost 1 base, and 0 bases had no gene match. This CDR3 contains 13 residues. CDR3 nucleotides: TGTGCCAGCAGTGAAGGGGACAGCTATGGCTACACCTTC. This encodes CASSEGDSYGYTF.

The chain couples TRBV5-1 to TRBJ1-1; 7 positions agree with TRBD1. Losses at the gene ends were 0 bases for V and 4 bases for J; bases not matched to a gene: 0. The germline CDR1 and CDR2 sequences are SGHRS and YFSETQ. The CDR3 spans 13 residues. For the CDR3, the DNA is TGCGCCAGCAGCTTGGAGGGGGCCACTGAAGCTTTCTTT. This translates into CASSLEGATEAFF.

The chain uses TRBV2 and TRBJ1-1, with D possibly being TRBD1 (6 bases). Between the trimmed V and J ends, which lost 6 bases and 1 base, there was a span of 12 bases. Germline loops: CDR1 SNHLY, CDR2 FYNNEI. The CDR3 consists of 14 residues. The CDR3 protein is CASRSQGGNTEAFF. The CDR3 DNA follows: TGTGCCAGCAGATCCCAAGGGGGGAACACTGAAGCTTTCTTT.

The chain combines TRBV7-7 with TRBJ2-3; possible D gene TRBD2, 5 bases. Germline loops: CDR1 SSHAT, CDR2 FNYEAQ (reference sequence). V lost 5 bases to trimming and J lost 2 bases, with 14 bases between them. The CDR3 extends over 15 amino acids. The CDR3 protein is CASSPGGQITDTQYF. CDR3 DNA: TGTGCCAGCAGCCCCGGCGGGCAGATCACAGATACGCAGTATTTT.

The chain combines TRBV7-9 with TRBJ2-7, with TRBD2 as a possible D gene (5 bases). This CDR3 has 13 residues. Germline CDR1 and CDR2: SEHNR and FQNEAQ (reference sequence). The V gene lost 4 bases and the J gene lost 7 bases, with 14 bases spanning the gap. CDR3 loop: CASSSGPPGEQYF. In DNA form, the CDR3 reads TGTGCCAGCAGCTCCGGGCCCCCGGGGGAGCAGTACTTC.

The chain couples TRBV3-1 (or the pseudogene TRBV3-2) to TRBJ2-1; no clear D. CDR1 is LGHDT, CDR2 YNNKEL, per germline (reference sequence). V lost 4 bases, J lost 6 bases, and 10 bases lay in between. The CDR3 runs 13 residues. The CDR3 spells CASSRAGSNEQFF. The CDR3 bases are TGTGCCAGCAGCCGGGCAGGAAGCAATGAGCAGTTCTTC.

The chain recombines TRBV23-1 with TRBJ1-6; the match to TRBD1 covers 9 bases. TRBV23-1 is given ORF status, its function remaining uncertain. J was trimmed by 9 bases and V by 6 bases; bases with no gene match: 6. This CDR3 has 14 amino acids. The chain's CDR3 is CASSRTGVFSPLHF. DNA of the CDR3: TGCGCCAGCAGCCGGACAGGGGTATTTTCACCCCTCCACTTT.

The chain has TRBV2 and TRBJ1-1; 7 bases align to TRBD1. Germline-derived CDR1 and CDR2 are SNHLY and FYNNEI. Germline trimming cut 6 bases from V and 4 bases from J; bases unmatched to any gene: 5. CDR3 length: 13 amino acids. The CDR3 DNA is TGTGCCAGCAGGACAGGGTACGGCACTGAAGCTTTCTTT. Translating gives CASRTGYGTEAFF.

This sequence joins TRBV30 and TRBJ1-2, with 10 positions matching TRBD1. V was clipped by 4 bases and J by 1 base; unmatched bases: 9. This CDR3 comprises 16 residues. Looked up from germline, CDR1 is GTSNPN and CDR2 is SVGIG (reference sequence). Here the CDR3 DNA reads TGTGCCTGGAAAGGGACAGGGGCCCCCAATAACTATGGCTACACCTTC. The encoded protein is CAWKGTGAPNNYGYTF. The variable domain in full, with the rest retrieved from reference TRBV30 and TRBJ1-2, is SQTIHQWPATLVQPVGSPLSLECTVEGTSNPNLYWYRQAAGRGLQLLFYSVGIGQISSEVPQNLSASRPQDRQFILSSKKLLLSDSGFYLCAWKGTGAPNNYGYTFGSGTRLTVV.

This chain connects TRBV19 to TRBJ2-2, with 12 bases identical to TRBD2. Germline assignment: CDR1 LNHDA and CDR2 SQIVND (reference sequence). The CDR3 runs 17 residues. V shed 7 bases, J shed 3 bases, and the junction held 9 bases outside the gene matches. The CDR3, as DNA: TGTGCCAGTACCGCAAGGACTAGCGGGGAGCACACCGGGGAGCTGTTTTTT. Translating it yields CASTARTSGEHTGELFF.

As for this clone: One end of the junction fails to match germline, which may point to a read error. The gene calls are TRBV15 and TRBJ2-5, with D possibly matching TRBD2 (5 bases). This CDR3 spans 13 amino acids. Germline lookup yields CDR1 LNHNV and CDR2 YYDKDF (reference sequence). The CDR3, as DNA: TGTGCCACCAGCAGAGGGGAACTAGAGGCCCAGTACTTC. It specifies CATSRGELEAQYF.

The chain recombines TRBV18 with TRBJ1-2; weak D call: TRBD1 (6 bases). V lost 2 bases and J lost 3, with 10 bases in between. The CDR3 has 14 residues. Germline values: CDR1 KGHSH, CDR2 LQKENI. CDR3 in amino acids: CASSPYRVDYGYTF. The CDR3 nucleotides read TGTGCCAGCTCACCATACAGGGTCGACTATGGCTACACCTTC.

The rearrangement links TRBV27 to TRBJ2-3; D is unresolved. Trimming took 4 bases from V and 0 from J, leaving 14 bases between them. From germline, CDR1 is MNHEY and CDR2 SMNVEV (reference sequence). The CDR3 is 16 residues long. The DNA of the CDR3 is TGTGCCAGCAGTTCACAGCCCTGGCCTAGCACAGATACGCAGTATTTT. As protein: CASSSQPWPSTDTQYF.

The genes are TRBV6-5 and TRBJ2-3; 8 nucleotides line up with TRBD2. V dropped 5 bases and J dropped 3; count of bases not matched to a gene: 4. This CDR3 is built from 14 residues. Germline loops: CDR1 MNHEY, CDR2 SVGAGI. CDR3 residues: CASSHRGGTDTQYF. Here the CDR3 DNA reads TGTGCCAGCAGTCATCGGGGGGGTACAGATACGCAGTATTTT.